The source of this TCR beta chain is a study of regulatory T cells in long-lasting Graves disease. This clonotype was seen repeatedly, ten times or more. This CDR3 comprises 14 residues. Deletions cut 4 bases from V and 6 bases from J, with 16 bases between. Germline loops: CDR1 LNHNV, CDR2 YYDKDF (reference sequence). Library construction for TCR beta used iRepertoire HTBI primers and Arm-PCR of CDR3 regions. TCRdb called the multiplex PCR reads again in MiXCR, with one record for every CDR3 protein. Of under 300,000 distinct CDR3 sequences detected, about 17% appear once; the ten largest clones hold around 15%. Time point given: newly diagnosed GD, antithyroid drugs for less than 3 months. Extracted PBMC RNA gave rise to the TCR library. The data also belong to a second study, concerning T cells in Graves' hyperthyroidism and ophthalmopathy.

The sample in question was peripheral blood mononuclear cells (PBMCs), obtained at new diagnosis, from a patient treated with antithyroid drugs. The receptor was isolated from a woman under 40 with Graves disease. The chain links TRBV15 to TRBJ2-7; D may match TRBD1 or TRBD2 (6 bases each). The chain's CDR3 is CATSIGTPGAEQYF. The CDR3 DNA follows: TGTGCCACCAGCATCGGGACTCCGGGGGCCGAGCAGTACTTC.